What follows describes a single T cell receptor (beta chain). The CDR3 covers 13 residues. Germline CDR1 SEHNR, CDR2 FQNEAQ (reference sequence). V trimming: 7 bases; J trimming: 3 bases; junction bases outside the gene matches: 5. These data originate in a study of blood T cell repertoires in COVID-19. Only in-frame clones appear in the TCRdb table, and some are missing; sequencing was by immunoSEQ multiplex PCR. The table has approximately 150,000 clones, 82% seen once. The gene calls are TRBV7-9 and TRBJ1-1; 7 positions agree with TRBD1. The sample comprised peripheral blood. The source is a human donor with acute or convalescent COVID-19. The donor label of this sample is uncertain. This CDR3 reads CASTKTGHTEAFF. DNA for the CDR3: TGTGCCAGCACCAAGACAGGGCACACTGAAGCTTTCTTT.